Sequencing of this T cell receptor beta chain was carried out in a study of T cell repertoires in cytomegalovirus infection. The wider study: From public TCR beta signatures came an indication of both CMV infection and matching HLA type. Points from the study as a whole: Summed frequency of shared TCR beta families picked out CMV carriers who also had the relevant HLA. In two of eight donors, the top clonotype was HLA-C-restricted CMV-specific.

The CDR3 consists of 18 residues. Trimming at V came to 5 bases and at J to 6 bases, leaving 17 bases not matched to a gene. Per the germline V gene, CDR1 is MNHEY and CDR2 is SVGEGT. This clonotype occurred many times. Its antigen remains unknown. MiXCR, run by TCRdb on the reads, gives a single entry per CDR3 protein. The table lists under 200,000 distinct CDR3 sequences, 8% to 10% of them singletons. This sequence was found in a human donor in good health (CMV status not recorded). Some clones in this sample may be carry-over from other donors' samples. Sequencing input: PBMCs. J is TRBJ2-2 and V is TRBV6-2 or TRBV6-3; 8 nucleotides agree with TRBD2. For the CDR3, the DNA is TGTGCCAGCAGTCACGCGGGAGGACCTACACTTTTGCCCGGGGAGCTGTTTTTT. It specifies CASSHAGGPTLLPGELFF.